These 13 T cell receptor beta chains originate from one sample sequenced in a study of shared clonotypes between healthy human individuals. Data came from immunoSEQ multiplex PCR; TCRdb stores just in-frame clones and leaves some out. The sample carries 500,000 to 550,000 clones, 95% to 97% recorded once. The sequenced material came from naive CD4+ T cells sorted from blood. Subset given: CD45RA+ positively selected. All receptors derive from a woman aged 25 to 39 in good health.

The V and J genes are TRBV27 and TRBJ2-1, with 10 bases that match TRBD1. The CDR3 consists of 14 residues. The trim removed 10 bases at V and 9 bases at J, leaving 12 bases unmatched. Germline V CDR1 and CDR2: MNHEY, SMNVEV (reference sequence). The DNA for the CDR3 is TGTGCCACAAACCGGGGGGACAGGGGTCCTGAGCAGTTCTTC. Protein sequence: CATNRGDRGPEQFF.

This chain uses TRBV18 with TRBJ1-1, with D possibly being TRBD1 (6 bases). V was pared by 4 bases and J by 0 bases, with 12 bases between. This CDR3 has 15 amino acids. Germline V lookup: CDR1 KGHSH, CDR2 LQKENI. The CDR3: CASSRNQGMNTEAFF. In nucleotides, the CDR3 is TGTGCCAGCTCACGAAACCAGGGGATGAACACTGAAGCTTTCTTT. The whole variable domain, remainder taken from reference TRBV18 and TRBJ1-1, is NAGVMQNPRHLVRRRGQEARLRCSPMKGHSHVYWYRQLPEEGLKFMVYLQKENIIDESGMPKERFSAEFPKEGPSILRIQQVVRGDSAAYFCASSRNQGMNTEAFFGQGTRLTVV.

CDR3: CASSYPGQKSYEQYF. In nucleotides, the CDR3 is TGTGCCAGCAGTTATCCGGGACAGAAATCCTACGAGCAGTACTTC. The V call is TRBV6-6, the J call TRBJ2-7, with 7 bases identical to TRBD1. J lost 1 base, V lost 3 bases, and 6 bases had no gene match. CDR1 MNHNY and CDR2 SVGAGI come from the germline V gene (reference sequence). This CDR3 spans 15 amino acids.

The chain joins TRBV5-1 to TRBJ2-3; 13 nucleotides line up with TRBD2. Trimming took 2 bases from V and 6 from J; bases not matched to a gene: 9. CDR1 SGHRS and CDR2 YFSETQ come from the germline V gene. This CDR3 comprises 17 residues. In DNA, the CDR3 is TGCGCCAGCAGCTTTCATCGGACTAGCGGGAGCGGGGATACGCAGTATTTT. Translating it yields CASSFHRTSGSGDTQYF.

Comments on this clone: A read error may account for a junction end that differs from germline. The chain couples TRBV9 to TRBJ2-3; unclear D gene. CDR3 length: 13 amino acids. Germline lookup yields CDR1 SGDLS and CDR2 YYNGEE. CDR3 amino acids: CASRVEGTDTQYF. The CDR3 DNA reads TGTGCCAGCAGGGTAGAGGGCACAGATACGCAGTATTTT.

CDR3 nucleotide sequence: TGTGCCACCGGACAGGGAAAAGGCTACACCTTC. Its translation is CATGQGKGYTF. This chain links TRBV19 with TRBJ1-2; TRBD1 matches at 8 bases. The CDR3 runs 11 residues. V lost 10 bases to trimming and J lost 8 bases; unmatched junction nucleotides: 6. From germline, CDR1 is LNHDA and CDR2 SQIVND (reference sequence).

V is TRBV4-2 and J is TRBJ2-2; 10 bases agree with TRBD2. Unmatched junction bases numbered 16, after V lost 0 bases and J lost 6 bases. Per germline, CDR1 LGHNA and CDR2 YNFKEQ. The CDR3 extends over 20 amino acids. The CDR3 sequence: CASSQEPSGSSDTTPGELFF. The CDR3 bases are TGTGCCAGCAGCCAAGAGCCTAGCGGGAGTTCGGATACCACGCCCGGGGAGCTGTTTTTT.

This sequence joins TRBV28 and TRBJ2-1, with D uncertain. Germline CDR1 MDHEN, CDR2 SYDVKM. CDR3 length: 16 residues. Trimming removed 4 bases at V and 6 bases at J, with 19 bases between. The CDR3 DNA reads TGTGCCAGCAGTTCGCCCCTGAGGTGGCAGCGCAATGAGCAGTTCTTC. It specifies CASSSPLRWQRNEQFF.

This chain joins TRBV7-9 and TRBJ1-1; D is unresolved. The CDR3 loop spans 12 amino acids. CDR1 is SEHNR, CDR2 FQNEAQ, per germline (reference sequence). The ends were cut back, 5 bases at V and 5 bases at J, with 9 bases in the middle. CDR3 region: CASSPTGTEAFF. CDR3 coding DNA: TGTGCCAGCAGCCCGACCGGGACTGAAGCTTTCTTT.

Only one count was recorded for this clone. The chain couples TRBV29-1 to TRBJ2-7, with 10 bases matching TRBD1. CDR1 and CDR2 from the germline V gene are SQVTM and ANQGSEA. After removal of 4 bases from V and 6 bases from J, the junction contained 3 bases not matched to a gene. The CDR3 covers 12 residues. This CDR3 is CSVGTGGIEQYF. The CDR3 bases are TGCAGCGTTGGGACAGGGGGGATCGAGCAGTACTTC.

The rearrangement links TRBV7-9 to TRBJ2-2, with D perhaps assigned TRBD1 or TRBD2 (5 bases each). The CDR3 runs 16 residues. The ends were cut back, 1 base at V and 0 bases at J, with 9 bases in the middle. Germline-derived CDR1 and CDR2 are SEHNR and FQNEAQ (reference sequence). CDR3 in amino acids: CASSLGSGPNTGELFF. In nucleotides, the CDR3 is TGTGCCAGCAGCTTAGGTTCGGGACCGAACACCGGGGAGCTGTTTTTT.

This chain uses TRBV6-1 with TRBJ2-7, with D tentatively TRBD2 (5 bases). The CDR3 contains 14 residues. The germline V gene encodes CDR1 MNHNS and CDR2 SASEGT. V was pared by 6 bases and J by 4 bases, with 16 bases between. The CDR3, as DNA: TGTGCCAGCAGAGATACCGGGATTTCATACGAGCAGTACTTC. Its translation: CASRDTGISYEQYF.

The gene calls are TRBV11-2 and TRBJ2-5; unclear D gene. Germline lookup yields CDR1 SGHAT and CDR2 FQNNGV. This CDR3 comprises 15 residues. Between the trimmed V and J ends, which lost 2 bases and 2 bases, there was a span of 12 bases. The CDR3 bases are TGTGCCAGCAGCTTAAGATTAGAACCACAAGAGACCCAGTACTTC. Its protein is CASSLRLEPQETQYF.